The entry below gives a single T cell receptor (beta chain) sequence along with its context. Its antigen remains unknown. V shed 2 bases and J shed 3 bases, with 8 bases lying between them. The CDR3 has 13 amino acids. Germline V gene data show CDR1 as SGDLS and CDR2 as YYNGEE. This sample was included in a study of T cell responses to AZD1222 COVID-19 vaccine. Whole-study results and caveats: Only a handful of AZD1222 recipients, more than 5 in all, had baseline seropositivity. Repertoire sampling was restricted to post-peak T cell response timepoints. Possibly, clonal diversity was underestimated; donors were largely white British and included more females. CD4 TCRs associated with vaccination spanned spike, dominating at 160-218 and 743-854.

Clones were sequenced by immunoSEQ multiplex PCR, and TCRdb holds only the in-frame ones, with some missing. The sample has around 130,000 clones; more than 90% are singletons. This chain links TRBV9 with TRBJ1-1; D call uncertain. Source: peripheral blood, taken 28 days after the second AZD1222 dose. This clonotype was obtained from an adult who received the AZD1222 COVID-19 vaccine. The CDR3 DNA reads TGTGCCAGCAGCGTCGTGTCGTACACTGAAGCTTTCTTT. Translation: CASSVVSYTEAFF.